Listed below are T cell receptor beta chains from one sample, sequenced in a study of T-cell memory formation after mild COVID-19. TCRdb re-analysed the 5' RACE reads in MiXCR, keeping a single row per CDR3 protein. The repertoire includes 150,000 to 200,000 distinct CDR3 sequences, under 14% of them detected once, and about 3.8% sits in the top ten. The specimen was PBMCs or a T cell subset sorted from them (not recorded which). These receptors originate from a man aged 18-30 years who had mild COVID-19 (a few samples of this study predate the infection). Cell type and time point are not known. The conserved cysteine and the conserved F or W are not part of the CDR3 here.

v_call	j_call	cdr3_aa
TRBV10-3	TRBJ1-5	AISESQYSNQPQH
TRBV5-1	TRBJ2-1	ASSGQGDSYNEQF
TRBV7-9	TRBJ2-3	ASSAGLAPDTQY
TRBV30	TRBJ2-5	AWSPSTPARGTQY
TRBV6-6	TRBJ2-7	AAGDRGTYEQY
TRBV11-2	TRBJ2-3	ASSLGHTTDTQY
TRBV5-5	TRBJ2-3	ASSLRDLRDTQY
TRBV12-3/TRBV12-4	TRBJ2-3	ASRGTSGATDTQY
TRBV7-9	TRBJ2-1	ASSPGTGYNEQF
TRBV14	TRBJ2-5	ASSQEGTYQETQY
TRBV4-1	TRBJ2-7	ASSQGQGSGYEQY
TRBV7-2	TRBJ1-2	ASSLGAATNYGYT
TRBV18	TRBJ1-1	ASSPGIMGNTEAF
TRBV3-1	TRBJ1-3	ASSQFSGTGNTIY
TRBV6-5	TRBJ1-1	ASTRGGSVGTEAF
TRBV2	TRBJ2-3	ASSPPPPQY
TRBV12-3/TRBV12-4	TRBJ2-6	ASSDLLWDKGAPGANVLT
TRBV4-1	TRBJ1-2	ASSQEFGGRSSNYGYT
TRBV4-1	TRBJ2-1	ASSQDPSGANNEQF
TRBV5-1	TRBJ2-2	ASSLGQGATGELF
TRBV2	TRBJ2-7	ASRGTVTSYEQY
TRBV5-1	TRBJ2-3	ASSARAEGTQY
TRBV6-5	TRBJ2-5	ASSPRLGEGETQY
TRBV28	TRBJ2-3	ATGRGADTQY
TRBV6-5	TRBJ1-2	ASSPQGAGYT
TRBV5-6	TRBJ1-4	ASSRRRNNEKLF
TRBV7-8	TRBJ2-1	ASSPWDSNEQF
TRBV4-2	TRBJ2-3	ASSQAARGGSTDTQY
TRBV29-1	TRBJ2-5	SGAKETQY
TRBV3-1	TRBJ2-1	ASSQAGGLNEQF
TRBV11-2	TRBJ2-1	ASSSPARRPYNEQF
TRBV20-1	TRBJ1-5	SAYGRTGSNQPQH
TRBV9	TRBJ2-3	ASSVELGTPTRTDTQY
TRBV7-9	TRBJ1-1	ASSGRNTEAF
TRBV4-3	TRBJ1-2	ASSQAAGAGYGYT
TRBV5-5	TRBJ2-3	ASSRTGTGPDTQY
TRBV5-1	TRBJ2-1	ASSLGWYNEQF
TRBV12-5	TRBJ2-7	ASGLVQGATQGFYEQY
TRBV18	TRBJ2-5	ASSPAVQETQY
TRBV18	TRBJ2-4	ASSPPGQGKNIQY
TRBV7-2	TRBJ1-2	ASSDYGANYGYT
TRBV7-9	TRBJ2-1	ASSLARTGLAGAPLF
TRBV20-1	TRBJ2-3	SASGEAVTQY
TRBV29-1	TRBJ1-1	SVVGDANTEAF
TRBV6-2/TRBV6-3	TRBJ1-1	ASSSQGMNTEAF
TRBV9	TRBJ1-5	ASSPTGVDQPQH
TRBV6-5	TRBJ1-2	ASRTGRQGSWGYT
TRBV7-2	TRBJ1-2	ASYFGGGEGGYT
TRBV5-1	TRBJ2-3	ASSLAADTQY
TRBV4-1	TRBJ2-7	ASSQEGQPPLYEQY
TRBV7-2	TRBJ2-3	ASSLVASSTDTQY